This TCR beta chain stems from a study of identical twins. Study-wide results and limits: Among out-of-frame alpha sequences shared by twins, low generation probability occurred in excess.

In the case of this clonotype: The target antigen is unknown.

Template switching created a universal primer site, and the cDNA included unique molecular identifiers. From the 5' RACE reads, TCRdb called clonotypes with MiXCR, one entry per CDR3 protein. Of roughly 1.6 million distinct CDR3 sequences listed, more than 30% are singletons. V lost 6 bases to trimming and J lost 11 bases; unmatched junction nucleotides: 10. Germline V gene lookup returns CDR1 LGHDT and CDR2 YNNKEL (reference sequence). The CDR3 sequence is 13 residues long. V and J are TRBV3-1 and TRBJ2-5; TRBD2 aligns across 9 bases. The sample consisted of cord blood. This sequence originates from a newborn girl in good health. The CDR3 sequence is CASSRGGALEQYF. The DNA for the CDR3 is TGTGCCAGCAGTCGCGGGGGGGCCTTAGAGCAGTACTTC.